This entry features one T cell receptor (beta chain) sequence. There are 11 residues in the CDR3. V was pared by 6 bases and J by 10 bases, with 10 bases between. Germline CDR1 is KGHSH and CDR2 is LQKENI. The data were taken from a study of sequential checkpoint blockade in melanoma. The data were produced by immunoSEQ multiplex PCR, yet TCRdb's version contains in-frame clones alone and is incomplete. The sample has around 18,000 clones; 65% to 85% are singletons. Treatment specified: randomized to nivolumab then ipilimumab (arm A) or the reverse (arm B). From thawed PBMCs, live CD3+CD8+ cells negative for CD19 and CD56 were sorted.

This sequence joins TRBV18 and TRBJ2-1; perhaps TRBD2 as D (6 bases). Material: CD8+ T cells sorted from blood (inferred from file names), obtained from a patient given nivolumab and ipilimumab in sequence. The receptor was isolated from a human donor with melanoma. The CDR3 sequence is CASSTGREQFF. CDR3 nucleotides: TGTGCCAGCTCGACTGGGAGGGAGCAGTTCTTC.